The following is a T cell receptor beta chain sequence with its context. Its antigen remains unidentified. This record belongs to a study of T cell responses to AZD1222 COVID-19 vaccine. Study conclusions and caveats: Repertoire sampling happened only post peak T cell response. In the spike-specific TCR repertoire, nearly half reportedly target unmutated variant regions. Clonal diversity was possibly underestimated, and the donors were mostly white British, with more females. When two AZD1222 doses had been given, Spike-specific TCR breadth and depth rose.

V was clipped by 5 bases and J by 1 base, with 15 bases between them. Germline V gene data show CDR1 as SGHRS and CDR2 as YFSETQ. The length of the CDR3 is 16 residues. Assay: immunoSEQ multiplex PCR; the TCRdb copy retains only in-frame clones and omits some. The data show about 160,000 clones, 90% to 95% seen once. This chain uses TRBV5-1 with TRBJ2-2; D is unresolved. This TCR derives from an adult in good health. The sample consisted of peripheral blood, taken on day 0 of AZD1222 vaccination. CDR3 nucleotide sequence: TGCGCCAGCAGACCAGCACCGACGGGGAACACCGGGGAGCTGTTTTTT. The encoded protein is CASRPAPTGNTGELFF.